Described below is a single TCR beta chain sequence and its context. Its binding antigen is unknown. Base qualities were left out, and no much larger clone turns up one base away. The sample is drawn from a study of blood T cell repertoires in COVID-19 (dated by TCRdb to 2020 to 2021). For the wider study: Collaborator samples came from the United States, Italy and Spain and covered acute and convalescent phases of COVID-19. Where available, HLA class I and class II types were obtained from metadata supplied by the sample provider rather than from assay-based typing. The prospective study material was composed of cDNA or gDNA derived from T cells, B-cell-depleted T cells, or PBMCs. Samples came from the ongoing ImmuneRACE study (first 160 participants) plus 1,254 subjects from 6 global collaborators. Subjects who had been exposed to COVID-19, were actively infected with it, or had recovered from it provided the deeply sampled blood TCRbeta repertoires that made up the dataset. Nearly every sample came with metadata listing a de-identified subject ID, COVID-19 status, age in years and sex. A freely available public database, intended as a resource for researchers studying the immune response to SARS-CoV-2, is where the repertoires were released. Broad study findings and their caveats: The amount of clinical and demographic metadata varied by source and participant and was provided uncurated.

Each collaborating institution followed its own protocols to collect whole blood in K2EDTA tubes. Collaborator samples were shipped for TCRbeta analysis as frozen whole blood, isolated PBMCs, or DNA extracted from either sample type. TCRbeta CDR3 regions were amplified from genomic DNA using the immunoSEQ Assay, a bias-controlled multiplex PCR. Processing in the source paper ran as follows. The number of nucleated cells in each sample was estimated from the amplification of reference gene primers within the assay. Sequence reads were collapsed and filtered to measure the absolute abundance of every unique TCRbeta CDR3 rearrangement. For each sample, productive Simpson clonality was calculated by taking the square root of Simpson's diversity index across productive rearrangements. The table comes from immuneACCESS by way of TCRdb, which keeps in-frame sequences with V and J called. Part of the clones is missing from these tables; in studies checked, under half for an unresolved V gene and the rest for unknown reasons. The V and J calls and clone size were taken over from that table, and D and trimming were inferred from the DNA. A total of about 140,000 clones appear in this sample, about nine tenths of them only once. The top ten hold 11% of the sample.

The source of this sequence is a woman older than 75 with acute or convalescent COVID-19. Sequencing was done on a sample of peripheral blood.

The nucleotides are TGTGCCAGCAGTGACTTGTCTAACGATCAGCCCCAGCATTTT. It codes for CASSDLSNDQPQHF. The chain employs TRBV2 and TRBJ1-5; the D gene assignment is ambiguous. CDR1 SNHLY and CDR2 FYNNEI were looked up in the germline V gene. At the junction V is shortened by 3 bases and J by 5 bases, with 11 bases in between. From its cysteine to its phenylalanine, the CDR3 spans 14 amino acids. Left in the record is the CDR3 DNA by itself, 42 bases read in frame from the first base.